Listed here are 27 T cell receptor beta chains from one sample, sequenced in a study of control samples from healthy donors and cancer patients. Profiling relied on immunoSEQ multiplex PCR, and the TCRdb table lists in-frame clones only, not all of them. The data contain some 70,000 clones, over 80% of them singletons. The sample consisted of blood. These receptors all stem from a man between 60 and 70 years old in good health.

This clone appeared once. The rearrangement uses TRBV3-1 (or the pseudogene TRBV3-2) and TRBJ1-5; possibly TRBD1 for D (6 bases). The germline gives CDR1 LGHDT, CDR2 YNNKEL (reference sequence). The CDR3 is 16 residues long. Trimming left V 4 bases short and J 1 base short, with 14 bases between. Here the CDR3 reads CASSRTGSGSNQPQHF. The CDR3 DNA sequence: TGTGCCAGCAGCCGAACAGGGTCGGGAAGCAATCAGCCCCAGCATTTT.

This chain connects TRBV21-1 to TRBJ2-1; TRBD2 is taken as the D call from the table, unchecked against the DNA. TRBV21-1 is given as a pseudogene. The CDR3 contains 13 residues. The CDR3 DNA sequence: TGTGCCAGCAGCGTGGACTCTATCAATGAGCAGTTCTTC. Translated: CASSVDSINEQFF.

The V gene is TRBV10-3, the J gene TRBJ1-2; 9 bases are shared with TRBD1. Germline V gene data show CDR1 as ENHRY and CDR2 as SYGVKD. This CDR3 has 14 residues. The V gene end was trimmed by 3 bases and the J gene end by 7 bases; junction bases not matched to a gene: 6. CDR3 nucleotide sequence: TGTGCCATCAGTGATGGGGACAGGGCCCCTGGCTACACCTTC. Translation: CAISDGDRAPGYTF.

The chain couples TRBV14 to TRBJ1-1; possible D gene TRBD1, 5 bases. The length of the CDR3 is 13 residues. Germline CDR1 is SGHDN and CDR2 is FVKESK. Trimming stripped 5 bases from V and 7 bases from J, with 14 bases between. The CDR3 reads CASSLRTGGEAFF. The CDR3 nucleotides are TGTGCCAGCAGCTTAAGGACGGGGGGTGAAGCTTTCTTT. Full variable domain (outside the CDR3, taken from reference TRBV14 and TRBJ1-1): EAGVTQFPSHSVIEKGQTVTLRCDPISGHDNLYWYRRVMGKEIKFLLHFVKESKQDESGMPNNRFLAERTGGTYSTLKVQPAELEDSGVYFCASSLRTGGEAFFGQGTRLTVV.

The chain recombines TRBV27 with TRBJ2-1; possibly TRBD2 for D (6 bases). Germline CDR1 MNHEY, CDR2 SMNVEV (reference sequence). CDR3 size: 15 residues. V lost 6 bases and J 3 bases, leaving 15 bases between the germline ends. The CDR3 nucleotides are TGTGCCAGCAGCCCCGGGACTGGCCACTACAATGAGCAGTTCTTC. Translating gives CASSPGTGHYNEQFF.

The chain carries TRBV10-3 and TRBJ2-1, with 8 bases lining up with TRBD1. This CDR3 is built from 16 residues. V was pared by 0 bases and J by 8 bases, with 9 bases of the junction left unmatched. In germline, CDR1 is ENHRY, CDR2 SYGVKD. The CDR3 sequence: CAISESGGQAGDEQFF. As DNA, the CDR3 is TGTGCCATCAGTGAGTCGGGGGGACAGGCTGGGGATGAGCAGTTCTTC.

The rearrangement links TRBV11-1 to TRBJ1-1; D is undetermined. The CDR3 has 13 residues. V was pared by 4 bases and J by 6 bases, with 12 bases between. The germline V gene encodes CDR1 SGHAT and CDR2 FQDESV (reference sequence). The CDR3 is CASSSNLLSEAFF. The CDR3 DNA reads TGTGCCAGCAGCTCAAACCTCCTTTCTGAAGCTTTCTTT.

This rearrangement joins TRBV10-3 to TRBJ1-2; tentatively, D is TRBD1 (6 bases). CDR1 is ENHRY and CDR2 is SYGVKD in the germline V gene. The V gene lost 8 bases and the J gene lost 0 bases, with 13 bases spanning the gap. This CDR3 has 14 amino acids. The CDR3, as DNA: TGTGCCATCCGTATCGAGGGGGCTAACTATGGCTACACCTTC. This encodes CAIRIEGANYGYTF.

The J gene is TRBJ2-5, the V gene TRBV9; D is uncertain. The CDR3 contains 15 residues. Trimming cost V 0 bases and J 2 bases, with 11 bases left between them. Germline V gene lookup returns CDR1 SGDLS and CDR2 YYNGEE. The CDR3 sequence is CASSVAPASQETQYF. CDR3 coding DNA: TGTGCCAGCAGCGTAGCCCCGGCTAGTCAAGAGACCCAGTACTTC. The whole variable domain, remainder taken from reference TRBV9 and TRBJ2-5, is DSGVTQTPKHLITATGQRVTLRCSPRSGDLSVYWYQQSLDQGLQFLIQYYNGEERAKGNILERFSAQQFPDLHSELNLSSLELGDSALYFCASSVAPASQETQYFGPGTRLLVL.

This chain links TRBV3-1 (or the pseudogene TRBV3-2) with TRBJ1-1; a weak D match, TRBD1 (5 bases). The V end lost 5 bases, the J end lost 2 bases, and 12 bases lay between the germline ends. This CDR3 region has 14 residues. Germline V CDR1 and CDR2: LGHDT, YNNKEL (reference sequence). The CDR3 here is CASSAGGFNTEAFF. In DNA, the CDR3 is TGTGCCAGCAGCGCCGGGGGGTTTAACACTGAAGCTTTCTTT.

The J gene is TRBJ2-7, the V gene TRBV20-1; D is ambiguous. CDR1 is DFQATT, CDR2 SNEGSKA, per germline (reference sequence). The germline V and J ends were trimmed by 3 bases and 2 bases, with 17 bases remaining between them. The CDR3 is made up of 15 amino acids. In DNA, the CDR3 is TGCAGTGCTAGTGACACTGAATCCTATACCTACGAGCAGTACTTC. Amino acids: CSASDTESYTYEQYF.

The chain is built from TRBV6-2 or TRBV6-3 and TRBJ2-1, with 7 positions matching TRBD2. V dropped 2 bases and J dropped 9; count of bases not matched to a gene: 10. CDR1 MNHEY and CDR2 SVGEGT come from the germline V gene. The CDR3 is 15 residues long. In DNA form, the CDR3 reads TGTGCCAGCAGTTACGAGGCGACTAGCCCTAGTGAGCAGTTCTTC. As protein: CASSYEATSPSEQFF.

This clone was picked up one time. The chain combines TRBV7-9 with TRBJ1-4; no clear D gene. The CDR3 has 16 residues. V shed 0 bases and J shed 4 bases, with 12 bases lying between them. Per germline, CDR1 SEHNR and CDR2 FQNEAQ (reference sequence). The CDR3 DNA is TGTGCCAGCAGCTTAGCGATTCTTGGGATTAATGAAAAACTGTTTTTT. Its protein product is CASSLAILGINEKLFF.

The V and J genes are TRBV21-1 and TRBJ2-3. TRBV21-1 is given as a pseudogene. The CDR3 sequence is 11 residues long. This chain's CDR3 is CASRGTDTQYF. The CDR3 bases are TGTGCCAGCAGGGGAACAGATACGCAGTATTTT.

The DNA of the CDR3 is TGTGCCAGCTGTGGGGGGCGGGAGGGCGTTTCCTCCTACAATGAGCAGTTCTTC. It encodes CASCGGREGVSSYNEQFF. J is TRBJ2-1 and V is TRBV6-1; 9 bases match TRBD2. V shed 8 bases and J 0 bases; nucleotides not matched to a gene: 14. The germline V gene encodes CDR1 MNHNS and CDR2 SASEGT. The CDR3 contains 18 residues.

Here the CDR3 reads CASSPEGRPYNEQFF. The CDR3 coding sequence is TGTGCCAGCAGTCCGGAGGGGAGACCCTACAATGAGCAGTTCTTC. The chain combines TRBV5-8 with TRBJ2-1, with D perhaps matching TRBD2 (6 bases). The CDR3 sequence is 15 residues long. V was pared by 5 bases and J by 2 bases, with 14 bases between. Germline assignment: CDR1 SGHTS and CDR2 YDEGEE.

J is TRBJ1-4 and V is TRBV15, with D possibly TRBD1 on 5 matching bases. CDR1 and CDR2 from the germline V gene are LNHNV and YYDKDF (reference sequence). Trimming removed 0 bases at V and 5 bases at J, with 13 bases between. There are 16 residues in the CDR3. This CDR3 is CATSRDPAGRNEKLFF. In DNA, the CDR3 is TGTGCCACCAGCAGAGATCCGGCAGGGAGAAATGAAAAACTGTTTTTT.

The CDR3 region is CASSLVGGGNQPQHF. DNA of the CDR3: TGTGCCAGCAGCTTAGTAGGGGGCGGCAATCAGCCCCAGCATTTT. The genes are TRBV7-2 and TRBJ1-5, with 7 bases matching TRBD1. The V gene's germline CDR1 is SGHTA and CDR2 FQGNSA. This CDR3 is built from 15 residues. Trimming cost V 1 base and J 2 bases; bases outside gene matches: 2.

The rearrangement uses TRBV19 and TRBJ1-2; D gene unclear. Trimming shortened V by 1 base and J by 2 bases, and 8 bases separated the two germline ends. CDR1 is LNHDA, CDR2 SQIVND, per germline (reference sequence). This CDR3 has 14 residues. The CDR3: CASSIAWGNYGYTF. The CDR3, as DNA: TGTGCCAGTAGTATAGCTTGGGGAAACTATGGCTACACCTTC.

The V and J genes are TRBV9 and TRBJ2-3; D may be TRBD2 (5 bases). CDR1 and CDR2 from the germline V gene are SGDLS and YYNGEE. V was cut by 4 bases and J by 4 bases, with 16 bases left in between. The CDR3 is 15 amino acids. The CDR3 bases are TGTGCCAGCAGCAGAGGAGGTAGAATATCAGATACGCAGTATTTT. This gives the protein CASSRGGRISDTQYF.

V gene TRBV7-3 combines with J gene TRBJ2-1, with a weak D call TRBD1 (5 bases). CDR1 is SGHTA, CDR2 FQGTGA, per germline. There are 14 residues in the CDR3. The germline V and J ends were trimmed by 5 bases and 0 bases, with 8 bases remaining between them. CDR3 residues: CASSRDSSYNEQFF. Here the CDR3 DNA reads TGTGCCAGCAGCAGAGACAGCTCCTACAATGAGCAGTTCTTC. Full variable domain (remainder filled in from reference TRBV7-3 and TRBJ2-1): GAGVSQTPSNKVTEKGKYVELRCDPISGHTALYWYRQSLGQGPEFLIYFQGTGAADDSGLPNDRFFAVRPEGSVSTLKIQRTERGDSAVYLCASSRDSSYNEQFFGPGTRLTVL.

The chain recombines TRBV7-2 with TRBJ2-7, with TRBD2 as a possible D gene (7 bases). This CDR3 is 15 amino acids long. V lost 5 bases and J 4 bases, leaving 18 bases between the germline ends. CDR1 is SGHTA, CDR2 FQGNSA, per germline. CDR3 region: CASSPTPGGAYEQYF. DNA of the CDR3: TGTGCCAGCAGCCCCACCCCGGGGGGCGCGTACGAGCAGTACTTC.

The CDR3 loop is CATSRFYEQFF. Written as DNA, the CDR3 is TGTGCCACCAGCAGGTTTTATGAGCAGTTCTTC. The V call is TRBV15, the J call TRBJ2-1; no definite D call. Trimming cost V 3 bases and J 8 bases, with 5 bases left between them. Germline CDR1 and CDR2: LNHNV and YYDKDF (reference sequence). This CDR3 has 11 residues. Complete variable domain (other parts from reference TRBV15 and TRBJ2-1): DAMVIQNPRYQVTQFGKPVTLSCSQTLNHNVMYWYQQKSSQAPKLLFHYYDKDFNNEADTPDNFQSRRPNTSFCFLDIRSPGLGDTAMYLCATSRFYEQFFGPGTRLTVL.

The J gene is TRBJ2-3, the V gene TRBV12-3 or TRBV12-4, with TRBD2 as a possible D gene (5 bases). The V end was cut by 8 bases, the J end by 3 bases, with 12 bases between. CDR3 length: 13 residues. DNA for the CDR3: TGTGCCAGCTCTCAGCGGCCTACAGATACGCAGTATTTT. Translating it yields CASSQRPTDTQYF.

J is TRBJ2-5 and V is TRBV6-4; 11 nucleotides match TRBD2. After removal of 3 bases from V and 4 bases from J, the junction contained 4 bases not matched to a gene. CDR1 is MRHNA, CDR2 SNTAGT, per germline. The CDR3 has 15 amino acids. The CDR3 spells CASSETSGSGETQYF. CDR3 nucleotide sequence: TGTGCCAGCAGTGAAACTAGCGGGAGTGGAGAGACCCAGTACTTC.

The chain is built from TRBV7-9 and TRBJ1-3; D unresolved. The ends were cut back, 1 base at V and 2 bases at J, with 3 bases in the middle. The CDR3 is made up of 13 amino acids. Germline values: CDR1 SEHNR, CDR2 FQNEAQ (reference sequence). The CDR3 sequence: CASSLEAGNTIYF. The CDR3 DNA is TGTGCCAGCAGCTTAGAAGCTGGAAACACCATATATTTT.

This rearrangement joins TRBV2 to TRBJ2-3, with D tentatively TRBD2 (5 bases). There are 14 residues in the CDR3. CDR1 and CDR2 from the germline V gene are SNHLY and FYNNEI. The V gene lost 7 bases and the J gene lost 2 bases, with 13 bases spanning the gap. The CDR3 DNA is TGTGCCAGCACTCAGCGGATTATCACAGATACGCAGTATTTT. This gives the protein CASTQRIITDTQYF.